This TCR beta chain was identified in a study of shared clonotypes between healthy human individuals (TCRdb year 2020). A note on the overall study: The cohort comprised two women and a few men aged 18 to 49 years. The study deeply sequenced blood TCR repertoires of about 5 healthy adults to estimate repertoire size and the extent of clonotype sharing between individuals. Per donor, leukapheresis produced somewhere between about 0.85 and 10 billion PBMCs. To increase sequencing depth and limit assay-specific biases, different laboratories used diverse techniques to prepare libraries and sequence TCR repertoires. For each donor, CD4 naive and CD4 memory were each given three plates, CD8 naive was given two plates, and CD8 memory was given one plate.

TCR CDR3 regions were amplified from genomic DNA by multiplex PCR using the deep immunoSEQ assay. Extracted genomic DNA from each cell subset was distributed evenly across all wells of several immunoSEQ 96-well plates, and each plate was treated as a replicate. Each replicate PCR for sorted subsets received about 0.2 ug genomic DNA, equal to about 30,000 T cell genomes. Purified libraries were quantified with a Qubit 3.0 fluorometer, sized on a Bioanalyzer 2100, and re-quantified with the KAPA Library Quantification kit. Every immunoSEQ 96-well plate was sequenced on a dedicated single-read 150-cycle Illumina NextSeq 550 flow cell. Per the authors' processing: Because the immunoSEQ output included only junctional sequences and no quality scores, the filtering could not be the same as the filtering used for full-length reads. To assign V/J genes and CDR3, sequences were annotated using PyIR, a Python wrapper for IgBLAST v1.9, with IMGT germline references. Reads were removed for weak V/J assignments (E-value above 1e-6), missing CDR3, stop codons, out-of-frame junctions, or ambiguous translated residues. A V3J clonotype was defined by an identical inferred V gene, J gene, and CDR3 amino acid sequence. To compute the percentage overlap between repertoires, the number of shared unique clonotypes was divided by the size of the smaller repertoire. RTK rarefaction, the Chao1 estimator, and Recon v2.1 estimates of unobserved clonotypes were used to assess repertoire richness. Generation probabilities for all TCRbeta clonotypes obtained by the gDNA method from a few donors were computed using OLGA. This immuneACCESS table, as held by TCRdb, lists in-frame sequences with V and J called but not all clones. Of the missing ones, under half trace to an unresolved V gene in checked studies; the others have no known cause. The V and J calls and clone size are taken from that table; D and trimming were inferred from the DNA. Counted in this sample were fewer than 3 million clones; approximately 90% of them appeared once. The leading ten clones occupy about 0.36% of the sample.

The donors were healthy, HIV-negative adults with no recently reported acute infections or vaccinations. Every donor was a Caucasian adult residing in Nashville, Tennessee, USA. Magnetic negative selection was used to enrich CD4+ T cells, after which naive cells were positively selected on CD45RA and the negative fraction became the memory subset. Blood was collected by leukapheresis, and PBMCs were isolated by Ficoll-Histopaque density gradient centrifugation and then cryopreserved in liquid nitrogen vapor phase. Analytical flow cytometry was used to check the purity and quantity of each magnetically sorted T cell population. Each sorted fraction had its genomic DNA isolated and then quantified by UV absorbance on a Nanodrop 2000c. The paper as a whole reports these results and caveats: Sharing across several donors was observed for roughly 5.4% of naive CD4, under 4% of naive CD8, roughly 2.3% of memory CD4, and around 0.44% of memory CD8 clonotypes. Sampling was restricted to blood, and TCR repertoires in tissues likely differ from the TCR repertoires found in blood. Pairwise subsampling indicated that sequencing depth was expected to affect the degree of clonotype sharing among donors. Naive subsets generally had larger estimated clonotype richness than memory subsets did. Because the study included only a small number of donors, the genetic and exposure-history diversity represented was limited. Even with the large sequencing depth, rarefaction of the sorted-subset datasets indicated that sequencing was incomplete. Compared with non-shared clonotypes, clonotypes shared by all four sorted-subset donors had higher generation probabilities.

About this clone itself: Its recognized antigen is unknown. No much larger clone exists at a distance of one base, and base qualities are not known.

Trimming leaves V shorter by 7 bases and J shorter by 0 bases, with the junction holding 5 bases beyond the gene matches. For CDR1 and CDR2, the germline V gene lists SGHRS and YFSETQ. Measured from the cysteine to the phenylalanine, the CDR3 is 15 residues long. Only the CDR3 region is kept as DNA, spanning 45 bases read in frame from base 1. In this chain, TRBV5-1 is recombined with TRBJ2-3, with TRBD1 identical over 10 junction bases. The TCR comes from a man between 18 and 35 years old in good health. Some clones in this sample may be carry-over from other donors' samples. The sequenced sample consisted of naive CD4+ T cells from PBMCs. The sample's cell subset or site label, decoded: CD45RA+ positively selected. CDR3 region: CASGRTGGSTDTQYF. Read as DNA, the sequence is TGCGCCAGCGGACGGACAGGGGGGAGCACAGATACGCAGTATTTT.